This passage covers 2 T cell receptor beta chains from one sample sequenced in a study of CD8+ T cells in alopecia areata. After isolation, RNA underwent reverse transcription to generate cDNA as the sequencing template. Repertoires were generated with immunoSEQ multiplex PCR, while TCRdb's copy carries only in-frame clones and drops some. The table has about 200,000 clones, just over 55% seen once; the top ten hold around 5.1%. The sequencing input was CD8+ T cells sorted from blood. The receptors shown here come from a human donor in good health.

Concerning this clone itself: Additional DNA sequences in this sample encode the identical CDR3. The chain employs TRBV13 and TRBJ2-5; D is possibly TRBD2 (6 bases). The V end was cut by 3 bases, the J end by 5 bases, with 7 bases between. CDR1 PRHDT and CDR2 FYEKMQ come from the germline V gene (reference sequence). CDR3 size: 12 residues. The CDR3, as DNA: TGTGCCAGCAGCTTCGGGAGCGAGACCCAGTACTTC. Translating gives CASSFGSETQYF.

As for this clone: Other DNA sequences from this sample encode an identical CDR3 as well. This sequence joins TRBV15 and TRBJ1-2; D not certain. The ends were cut back, 0 bases at V and 2 bases at J, with 7 bases in the middle. There are 14 residues in the CDR3. Germline CDR1 and CDR2: LNHNV and YYDKDF (reference sequence). The CDR3 is CATSRDRSNYGYTF. The CDR3 region has the DNA TGTGCCACCAGCAGAGATCGCAGCAACTATGGCTACACCTTC.